Each of the 22 T cell receptor beta chains below was sequenced from the same sample in a study of blood T cell repertoires in COVID-19 (dated by TCRdb to about 2020). The library was obtained by the immunoSEQ multiplex PCR assay. The immuneACCESS repertoire file appears here via TCRdb, limited to in-frame rearrangements. These files lack a portion of the clones; in checked studies, under half of the deficit traces to unresolved V genes, and the cause of the others is not known. The sample table shows approximately 260,000 clones, and around 90% are seen once. The ten biggest clones cover roughly 10% of the sample. Sequencing was performed on peripheral blood. The source of these receptors is an older woman with COVID-19, enrolled during active disease.

This chain links TRBV11-2 with TRBJ2-1, with 8 positions matching TRBD2. V lost 5 bases and J lost 8; bases outside the gene matches: 23. The CDR3 covers 19 residues. The germline V gene encodes CDR1 SGHAT and CDR2 FQNNGV. CDR3 region: CASSTQNLGERESLDEQFF. CDR3 sequence (DNA): TGTGCCAGCAGCACCCAAAACCTGGGGGAGCGGGAGTCTCTGGATGAGCAGTTCTTC.

The J gene is TRBJ2-7, the V gene TRBV5-4, with 9 bases aligning to TRBD2. After removal of 4 bases from V and 5 bases from J, the junction contained 10 bases not matched to a gene. Germline-derived CDR1 and CDR2 are SGHNT and YYREEE (reference sequence). The CDR3 loop spans 15 amino acids. The CDR3 here is CASSDPGLAIHEQYF. In DNA, the CDR3 is TGTGCCAGCAGCGACCCGGGACTAGCTATCCACGAGCAGTACTTC.

This chain uses TRBV2 with TRBJ2-7; D is ambiguous. CDR3 length: 15 amino acids. Germline V gene data show CDR1 as SNHLY and CDR2 as FYNNEI. The V and J ends lost 6 bases and 2 bases respectively, with 17 bases between them. CDR3 DNA sequence: TGTGCCAGCAGGAAAACTCTGTACTACGCCTACGAGCAGTACTTC. Its protein is CASRKTLYYAYEQYF.

The V gene is TRBV7-2, the J gene TRBJ2-2; no clear D. CDR3 size: 12 residues. CDR1 and CDR2 from the germline V gene are SGHTA and FQGNSA. The ends were cut back, 6 bases at V and 8 bases at J, with 10 bases in the middle. CDR3 residues: CASRQSAGELFF. The CDR3 nucleotides read TGTGCCAGCAGACAAAGTGCAGGGGAGCTGTTTTTT.

The rearrangement uses TRBV6-2 or TRBV6-3 and TRBJ1-2; no clear D. CDR1 is MNHEY, CDR2 SVGEGT, per germline. The germline V and J ends were trimmed by 4 bases and 6 bases, with 15 bases remaining between them. The CDR3 covers 14 residues. In DNA form, the CDR3 reads TGTGCCAGCAGTTCCCGGTCCTCGTCACATGGCTACACCTTC. Its protein product is CASSSRSSSHGYTF.

The CDR3 DNA is TGTGCCAGCACCAAACAGCGGGGGGCACTAGACGAGCAGTACTTC. As protein: CASTKQRGALDEQYF. The V call is TRBV11-3, the J call TRBJ2-7; 9 nucleotides align to TRBD2. The V segment lost 7 bases and the J segment 5 bases; nucleotides outside the gene matches: 12. This CDR3 region has 15 residues. CDR1 and CDR2 (germline): SGHNT, YENEEA.

The genes are TRBV9 and TRBJ2-5; TRBD2 is a possible D gene (5 bases). Germline CDR1 is SGDLS and CDR2 is YYNGEE. CDR3 length equals 17 residues. Between the trimmed V and J ends, which lost 1 base and 4 bases, there was a span of 20 bases. The CDR3 region has the DNA TGTGCCAGCAGCGTAAACCCCCTCTTAGCGTTGAGAGAGACCCAGTACTTC. Its translation is CASSVNPLLALRETQYF.

The rearrangement joins TRBV28 to TRBJ1-1; no firm D call. The CDR3 consists of 17 residues. Trimming pared 0 bases from V and 7 bases from J, leaving 21 bases between. Germline V gene sequence: CDR1 MDHEN, CDR2 SYDVKM. This CDR3 is CASSLWFGSPKSDEAFF. The CDR3 DNA sequence: TGTGCCAGCAGTTTATGGTTCGGGAGCCCCAAGTCGGATGAAGCTTTCTTT.

This clone was seen a single time. The chain employs TRBV6-6 and TRBJ1-1; 8 bases align to TRBD1. CDR3 size: 17 residues. Per germline, CDR1 MNHNY and CDR2 SVGAGI (reference sequence). V shed 5 bases and J 0 bases; nucleotides not matched to a gene: 11. CDR3 amino acids: CASSRRTGRGMNTEAFF. In DNA, the CDR3 is TGTGCCAGCAGTCGACGGACAGGGAGGGGGATGAACACTGAAGCTTTCTTT.

This chain joins TRBV7-2 and TRBJ2-3; D is unresolved. Germline CDR1 reads SGHTA; CDR2 reads FQGNSA. Trimming shortened V by 4 bases and J by 3 bases, and 14 bases separated the two germline ends. This CDR3 contains 15 residues. The CDR3 DNA reads TGTGCCAGCAGCTCGAGGTTGCAACGAACAGATACGCAGTATTTT. This gives the protein CASSSRLQRTDTQYF.

The rearrangement uses TRBV19 and TRBJ1-2; D gene ambiguous. The V and J ends lost 8 bases and 3 bases respectively, with 13 bases between them. The germline V gene has CDR1 LNHDA and CDR2 SQIVND (reference sequence). The CDR3 has 13 residues. The CDR3 DNA is TGTGCCAGTTCCCATGAGCGGGACTATGGCTACACCTTC. Its translation: CASSHERDYGYTF.

The count of this clone is one. The chain is built from TRBV19 and TRBJ1-2, with D maybe TRBD1 (5 bases). CDR1 is LNHDA and CDR2 is SQIVND in the germline V gene (reference sequence). The CDR3 loop spans 16 amino acids. Trimming removed 7 bases from V and 2 bases from J, with 20 bases in between. The CDR3 DNA reads TGTGCCAGTATCCCGACGTGGGGGGTGGTAAACTATGGCTACACCTTC. Its protein is CASIPTWGVVNYGYTF.

The chain uses TRBV10-3 and TRBJ2-1, with TRBD1 identical over 8 bases. Germline-derived CDR1 and CDR2 are ENHRY and SYGVKD. CDR3 length equals 13 residues. J was trimmed by 8 bases and V by 2 bases; bases with no gene match: 2. CDR3 in amino acids: CAISEGQGYEQFF. The CDR3 DNA follows: TGTGCCATCAGTGAGGGACAGGGCTATGAGCAGTTCTTC.

The chain joins TRBV9 to TRBJ2-1, with 14 nucleotides matching TRBD2. Germline trimming cut 4 bases from V and 3 bases from J; bases unmatched to any gene: 9. Germline V gene data show CDR1 as SGDLS and CDR2 as YYNGEE. CDR3 length equals 18 residues. The DNA for the CDR3 is TGTGCCAGCAGCCCGGGACTAGCGGGAGAAATCGGCTACAATGAGCAGTTCTTC. Translating gives CASSPGLAGEIGYNEQFF.

The CDR3 region is CASSPPGQGGTEAFF. Written as DNA, the CDR3 is TGTGCCAGCAGCCCGCCGGGACAGGGAGGGACTGAAGCTTTCTTT. The rearrangement links TRBV7-9 to TRBJ1-1; 9 bases are a match to TRBD1. CDR1 and CDR2 (germline): SEHNR, FQNEAQ (reference sequence). V lost 5 bases, J lost 5 bases, and 9 bases stayed unmatched. This CDR3 region has 15 residues.

This chain joins TRBV11-3 and TRBJ2-1; 10 nucleotides line up with TRBD2. Trimming took 4 bases from V and 10 from J; bases not matched to a gene: 10. In germline, CDR1 is SGHNT, CDR2 YENEEA. This CDR3 has 15 amino acids. This CDR3 reads CASSSSGSPLREQFF. As DNA, the CDR3 is TGTGCCAGCAGCTCTAGCGGGAGCCCTCTCAGGGAGCAGTTCTTC.

The genes are TRBV9 and TRBJ2-7, with 12 bases matching TRBD2. With V trimmed by 4 bases and J by 0 bases, 5 bases remained unmatched. Germline V gene sequence: CDR1 SGDLS, CDR2 YYNGEE. CDR3 length: 16 residues. CDR3 residues: CASSPRLAGASYEQYF. The CDR3 nucleotides read TGTGCCAGCAGCCCTAGACTAGCGGGAGCCTCCTACGAGCAGTACTTC.

This chain joins TRBV13 and TRBJ1-2; no clear D. The CDR3 totals 11 residues. CDR1 is PRHDT and CDR2 is FYEKMQ in the germline V gene (reference sequence). Trimming removed 5 bases at V and 8 bases at J, with 9 bases between. The CDR3 nucleotides read TGTGCCAGCAGCCCGGGTTTGGGCTACACCTTC. Its translation is CASSPGLGYTF.

The chain combines TRBV4-2 with TRBJ2-1; D gene uncertain. The V gene's germline CDR1 is LGHNA and CDR2 YNFKEQ. The V end was cut by 3 bases, the J end by 8 bases, with 11 bases between. This CDR3 has 13 residues. The CDR3 loop reads CASSQMNGYEQFF. The CDR3 bases are TGTGCCAGCAGCCAGATGAACGGTTATGAGCAGTTCTTC.

This clone has only one observation. The gene calls are TRBV5-5 and TRBJ1-1; D may be TRBD1 (6 bases). Germline V CDR1 and CDR2: SGHKS, YYEKEE (reference sequence). The V end lost 5 bases, the J end lost 5 bases, and 28 bases lay between the germline ends. This CDR3 is built from 18 residues. For the CDR3, the DNA is TGTGCCAGCAGACGATCTGGGGGACAAAACTTACCGGGGACTGAAGCTTTCTTT. The encoded protein is CASRRSGGQNLPGTEAFF.

The CDR3: CASSMMGQGYEQYF. The CDR3 DNA reads TGTGCCAGTAGTATGATGGGACAGGGCTACGAGCAGTACTTC. The chain uses TRBV19 and TRBJ2-7, with 9 positions matching TRBD1. This CDR3 is built from 14 residues. Trimming removed 3 bases from V and 3 bases from J; junction bases left unmatched: 3. CDR1 is LNHDA, CDR2 SQIVND, per germline (reference sequence).

The rearrangement links TRBV6-6 to TRBJ2-7; 7 bases map to TRBD2. This CDR3 has 14 residues. V was clipped by 2 bases and J by 3 bases; unmatched bases: 4. Germline V gives CDR1 MNHNY, CDR2 SVGAGI (reference sequence). This CDR3 reads CASSYAGDHYEQYF. The CDR3 region has the DNA TGTGCCAGCAGTTACGCGGGAGACCACTACGAGCAGTACTTC.